Listed here are 6 T cell receptor beta chains from one sample, sequenced in a study of CD8+ T cells in alopecia areata. Reverse transcribed after extraction, RNA yielded cDNA as the sequencing template. Sequencing was performed with immunoSEQ multiplex PCR; in TCRdb, only in-frame clones are kept and a portion is missing. The sample includes approximately 130,000 clones, 47% of them seen just once. The specimen sequenced was NKG2D-low CD8+ T cells sorted from blood. The origin of the receptors is a human donor with alopecia areata.

The rearrangement joins TRBV29-1 to TRBJ2-7, with a tentative D call TRBD1 (6 bases). V was trimmed by 6 bases and J by 0 bases, leaving 12 bases between them. This CDR3 has 13 amino acids. CDR1 and CDR2 (germline): SQVTM, ANQGSEA. This CDR3 is CSVRQDLSYEQYF. Written as DNA, the CDR3 is TGCAGCGTCCGACAGGACCTCTCCTACGAGCAGTACTTC.

This clone came up a few times. CDR3 sequence reads: CAWSVATFTGELFF. The CDR3 bases are TGTGCCTGGAGTGTGGCCACTTTCACCGGGGAGCTGTTTTTT. V is TRBV30 and J is TRBJ2-2; D is uncertain. Per germline, CDR1 GTSNPN and CDR2 SVGIG (reference sequence). V shed 0 bases and J shed 4 bases, with 9 bases lying between them. CDR3 length equals 14 residues.

The V and J genes are TRBV5-4 and TRBJ2-5; TRBD2 might be the D (6 bases). Germline lookup yields CDR1 SGHNT and CDR2 YYREEE (reference sequence). This CDR3 has 15 amino acids. Trimming stripped 2 bases from V and 2 bases from J, with 13 bases between. The DNA for the CDR3 is TGTGCCAGCAGCTTCTCTCGACTAGAACAAGAGACCCAGTACTTC. This gives the protein CASSFSRLEQETQYF.

The chain uses TRBV2 and TRBJ2-7; 8 bases agree with TRBD1. The V gene's germline CDR1 is SNHLY and CDR2 FYNNEI. The J segment lost 4 bases and the V segment lost 10 bases, leaving 12 bases of the junction unmatched. CDR3 size: 14 residues. The CDR3 sequence is CATHLATGAYEQYF. DNA of the CDR3: TGTGCCACCCACCTTGCGACAGGGGCGTACGAGCAGTACTTC. Supplemented by reference TRBV2 and TRBJ2-7, the full variable domain reads EPEVTQTPSHQVTQMGQEVILRCVPISNHLYFYWYRQILGQKVEFLVSFYNNEISEKSEIFDDQFSVERPDGSNFTLKIRSTKLEDSAMYFCATHLATGAYEQYFGPGTRLTVT.

Comment on this clone: The sample carries other DNA sequences with the same CDR3. The chain is built from TRBV5-1 and TRBJ2-3; TRBD1 or TRBD2 may be the D gene (5 bases each). The CDR3 sequence is 15 residues long. Germline-derived CDR1 and CDR2 are SGHRS and YFSETQ. The ends were cut back, 0 bases at V and 2 bases at J, with 10 bases in the middle. DNA of the CDR3: TGCGCCAGCAGCTTGGCGGGGACCCCCACAGATACGCAGTATTTT. This gives the protein CASSLAGTPTDTQYF.

This clone was picked up a small number of times. J is TRBJ2-3 and V is TRBV29-1; the D is unclear. The V end lost 6 bases, the J end lost 4 bases, and 20 bases lay between the germline ends. This CDR3 contains 15 residues. Germline assignment: CDR1 SQVTM and CDR2 ANQGSEA. The CDR3 nucleotides are TGCAGCGTCATGGGCCCTTTAGAAGGCCCAGATACGCAGTATTTT. It codes for CSVMGPLEGPDTQYF.